This note documents a single TCR beta chain sequence. No antigen is known for it. The data are from a study of CXCR3-negative and CXCR3-positive naive CD8 T cells. Across the whole study: Approximately 140 million TRB reads in total, about 1.5 +/- 0.3 million per library. Study results and caveats: Fresh PBMCs went into most assays, and CXCR3 expression partly declined after cryopreservation. When CXCR3-positive naive cells were set against CXCR3-negative naive cells, the former had more hydrophobic TRB CDR3s.

Naive CD8+ T cells displayed a CD45RO-CCR7+CD27+CD95- phenotype. The TRB libraries of cDNA were built by UMI-labeled 5' RACE. TCRdb reanalyzed the 5' RACE reads, giving one entry per CDR3 protein sequence and no DNA. In all, the sample yields 150,000 to 160,000 distinct CDR3 sequences. Germline V CDR1 and CDR2: SEHNR, FQNEAQ (reference sequence). The CDR3 is made up of 18 amino acids. The sequenced material came from naive CXCR3+ CD8+ T cells from blood. Subset reported: CD45RO-CCR7+CD27+CD95- naive CD8+ T cells expressing CXCR3 (TNR3+). The chain combines TRBV7-9 with TRBJ2-5; lacking DNA, the TRBD1 call made by TCRdb goes unchecked. The clonotype comes from a human donor in good health. Some clones in this sample may be carry-over from other donors' samples. The CDR3 is CASGLLARGALYQETQYF.